This T cell receptor beta chain was sequenced in a study of T cell changes during pregnancy in multiple sclerosis (dated by TCRdb to between 2018 and 2021). A note on the overall study: In women with multiple sclerosis, the researchers looked at how the T cell repertoire shifted as pregnancy progressed.

Notes on this clone: Its antigen remains unidentified. The sample holds no much larger clone one base away, and base qualities are not on file.

Trimming leaves V shorter by 10 bases and J shorter by 3 bases, with the junction holding 15 bases beyond the gene matches. The germline V gene supplies CDR1 MDHEN and CDR2 SYDVKM. The CDR3, cysteine through phenylalanine, is 16 amino acids long. Of the read, only the CDR3 DNA is kept; its 48 bases are in frame from base 1. The receptor library was made with the immunoSEQ multiplex PCR assay. This immuneACCESS table, as held by TCRdb, lists in-frame sequences with V and J called but not all clones. Of the missing ones, under half trace to an unresolved V gene in checked studies; the others have no known cause. This sample has tens of thousands of clones in its table, and approximately 92% of those were observed once. The top ten clonotypes cover under 0.7% of the sample.

This chain is built from TRBV28 and TRBJ2-1; TRBD2 lines up with 7 middle nucleotides. The TCR sequence derives from a female donor with multiple sclerosis, enrolled in a pregnancy study. The sequenced sample was CD4+ T cells from peripheral blood mononuclear cells, obtained after pregnancy. The nucleotides read TGTGCCACCAAAGGGACTAATCAGAGGGGCTACAATGAGCAGTTCTTC. Protein translation: CATKGTNQRGYNEQFF.